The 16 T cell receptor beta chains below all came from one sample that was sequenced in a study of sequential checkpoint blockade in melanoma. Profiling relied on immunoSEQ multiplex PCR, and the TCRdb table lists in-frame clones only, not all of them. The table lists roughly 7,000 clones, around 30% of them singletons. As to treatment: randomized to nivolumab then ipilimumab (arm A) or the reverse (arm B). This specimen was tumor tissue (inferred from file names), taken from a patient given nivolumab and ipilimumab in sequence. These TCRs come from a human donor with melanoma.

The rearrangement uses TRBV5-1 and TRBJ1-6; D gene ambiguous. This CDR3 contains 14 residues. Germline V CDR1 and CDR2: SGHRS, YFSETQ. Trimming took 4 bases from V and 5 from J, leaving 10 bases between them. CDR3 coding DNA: TGCGCCAGCAGCCGATTGGAGAATAATTCACCCCTCCACTTT. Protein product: CASSRLENNSPLHF.

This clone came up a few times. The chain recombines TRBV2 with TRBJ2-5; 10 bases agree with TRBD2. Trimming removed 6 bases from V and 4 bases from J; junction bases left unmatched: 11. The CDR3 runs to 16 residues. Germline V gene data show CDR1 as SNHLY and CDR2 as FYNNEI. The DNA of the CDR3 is TGTGCCAGCAGGCCATCAATAGCGGGAGGTGGAGAGACCCAGTACTTC. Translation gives CASRPSIAGGGETQYF.

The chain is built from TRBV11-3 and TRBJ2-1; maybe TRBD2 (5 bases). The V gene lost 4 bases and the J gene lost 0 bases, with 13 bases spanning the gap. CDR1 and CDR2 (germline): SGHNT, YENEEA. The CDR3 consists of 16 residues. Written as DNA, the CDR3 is TGTGCCAGCAGCTCCAGGACTGGAGGCTCCTACAATGAGCAGTTCTTC. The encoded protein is CASSSRTGGSYNEQFF.

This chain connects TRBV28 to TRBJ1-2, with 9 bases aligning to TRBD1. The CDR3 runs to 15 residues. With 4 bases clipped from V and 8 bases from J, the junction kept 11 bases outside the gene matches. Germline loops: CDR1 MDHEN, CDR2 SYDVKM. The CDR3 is CASSSGGQGRNGYTF. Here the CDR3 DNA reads TGTGCCAGCAGTTCGGGGGGACAGGGACGCAACGGCTACACCTTC.

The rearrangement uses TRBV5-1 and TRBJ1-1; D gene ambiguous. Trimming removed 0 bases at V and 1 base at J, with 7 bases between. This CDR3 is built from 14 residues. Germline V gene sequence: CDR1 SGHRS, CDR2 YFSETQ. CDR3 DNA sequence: TGCGCCAGCAGCTTGGGATGGAGGAACACTGAAGCTTTCTTT. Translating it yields CASSLGWRNTEAFF.

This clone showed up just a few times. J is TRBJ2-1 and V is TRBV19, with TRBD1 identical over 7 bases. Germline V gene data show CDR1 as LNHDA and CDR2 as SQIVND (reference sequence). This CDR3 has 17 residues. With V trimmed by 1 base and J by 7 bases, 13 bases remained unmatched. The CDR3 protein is CASSIGPDRVERNEQFF. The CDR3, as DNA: TGTGCCAGTAGTATAGGCCCCGACAGGGTAGAAAGAAATGAGCAGTTCTTC.

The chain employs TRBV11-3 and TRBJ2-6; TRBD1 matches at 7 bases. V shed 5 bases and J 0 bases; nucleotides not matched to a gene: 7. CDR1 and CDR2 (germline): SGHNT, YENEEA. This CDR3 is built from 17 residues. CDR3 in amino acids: CASSLDRTSSGANVLTF. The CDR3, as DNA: TGTGCCAGCAGCCTGGACAGGACAAGCTCTGGGGCCAACGTCCTGACTTTC.

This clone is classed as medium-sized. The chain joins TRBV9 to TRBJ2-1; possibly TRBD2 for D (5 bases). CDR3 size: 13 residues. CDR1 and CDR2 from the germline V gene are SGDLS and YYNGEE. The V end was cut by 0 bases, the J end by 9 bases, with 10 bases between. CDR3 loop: CASSVDEAVEQFF. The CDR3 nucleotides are TGTGCCAGCAGCGTAGATGAAGCGGTTGAGCAGTTCTTC.

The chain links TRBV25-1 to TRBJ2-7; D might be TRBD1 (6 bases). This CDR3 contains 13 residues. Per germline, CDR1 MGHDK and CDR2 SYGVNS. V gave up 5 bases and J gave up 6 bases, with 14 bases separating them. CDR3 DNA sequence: TGTGCCAGCAGTAGCCGGGACAACGGCGAGCAGTACTTC. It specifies CASSSRDNGEQYF.

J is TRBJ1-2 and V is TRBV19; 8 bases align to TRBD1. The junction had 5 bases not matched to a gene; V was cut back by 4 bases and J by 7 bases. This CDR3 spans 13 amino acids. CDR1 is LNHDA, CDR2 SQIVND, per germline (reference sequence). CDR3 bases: TGTGCCAGTAGTACGGACAGGGTGGTTGGCTACACCTTC. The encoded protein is CASSTDRVVGYTF.

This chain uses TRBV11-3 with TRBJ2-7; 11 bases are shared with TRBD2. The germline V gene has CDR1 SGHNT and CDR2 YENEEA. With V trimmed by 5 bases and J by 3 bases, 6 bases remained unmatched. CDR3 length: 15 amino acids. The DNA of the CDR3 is TGTGCCAGCAGCCCCGGGACTAGCGGATTCTACGAGCAGTACTTC. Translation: CASSPGTSGFYEQYF. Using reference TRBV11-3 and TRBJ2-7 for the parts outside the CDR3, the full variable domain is EAGVVQSPRYKIIEKKQPVAFWCNPISGHNTLYWYLQNLGQGPELLIRYENEEAVDDSQLPKDRFSAERLKGVDSTLKIQPAELGDSAVYLCASSPGTSGFYEQYFGPGTRLTVT.

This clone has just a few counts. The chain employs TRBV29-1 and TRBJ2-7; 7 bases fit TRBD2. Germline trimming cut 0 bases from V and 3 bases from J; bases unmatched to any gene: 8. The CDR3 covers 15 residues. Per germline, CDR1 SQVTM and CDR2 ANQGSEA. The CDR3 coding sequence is TGCAGCGTTGAAGATCCCCTCACTAGCGACTACGAGCAGTACTTC. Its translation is CSVEDPLTSDYEQYF.

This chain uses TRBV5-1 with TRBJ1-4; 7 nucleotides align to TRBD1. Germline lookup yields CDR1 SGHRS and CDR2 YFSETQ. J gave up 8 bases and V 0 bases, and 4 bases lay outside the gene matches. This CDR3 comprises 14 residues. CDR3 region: CASSLGQGREKLFF. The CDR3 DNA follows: TGCGCCAGCAGCTTGGGACAGGGCAGAGAAAAACTGTTTTTT.

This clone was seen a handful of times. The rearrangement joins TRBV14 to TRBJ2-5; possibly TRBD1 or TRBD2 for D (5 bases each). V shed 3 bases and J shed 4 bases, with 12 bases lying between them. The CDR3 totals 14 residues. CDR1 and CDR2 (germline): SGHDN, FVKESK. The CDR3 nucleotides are TGTGCCAGCAGCCACGGGGACCCAAGAGAGACCCAGTACTTC. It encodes CASSHGDPRETQYF. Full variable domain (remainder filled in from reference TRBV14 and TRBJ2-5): EAGVTQFPSHSVIEKGQTVTLRCDPISGHDNLYWYRRVMGKEIKFLLHFVKESKQDESGMPNNRFLAERTGGTYSTLKVQPAELEDSGVYFCASSHGDPRETQYFGPGTRLLVL.

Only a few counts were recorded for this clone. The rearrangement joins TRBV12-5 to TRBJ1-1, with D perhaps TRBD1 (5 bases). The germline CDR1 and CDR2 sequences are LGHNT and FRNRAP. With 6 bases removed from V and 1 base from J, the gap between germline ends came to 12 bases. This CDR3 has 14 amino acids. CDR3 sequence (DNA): TGTGCTAGTGGCACCATGGGGGGGAACACTGAAGCTTTCTTT. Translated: CASGTMGGNTEAFF. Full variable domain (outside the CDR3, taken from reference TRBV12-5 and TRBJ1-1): DARVTQTPRHKVTEMGQEVTMRCQPILGHNTVFWYRQTMMQGLELLAYFRNRAPLDDSGMPKDRFSAEMPDATLATLKIQPSEPRDSAVYFCASGTMGGNTEAFFGQGTRLTVV.

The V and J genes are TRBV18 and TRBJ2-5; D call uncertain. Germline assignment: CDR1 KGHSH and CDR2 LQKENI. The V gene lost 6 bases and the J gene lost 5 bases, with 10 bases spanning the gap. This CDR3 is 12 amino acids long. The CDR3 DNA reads TGTGCCAGCTCTGATATTCCGGAGACCCAGTACTTC. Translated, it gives CASSDIPETQYF.